Below are 3 T cell receptor beta chains sequenced from a single sample in a study of chemoradiotherapy in HPV16-positive cancers. Generated by immunoSEQ multiplex PCR, the TCRdb table keeps only in-frame clones and is missing some. The sample records about 4,800 clones, roughly 85% being singletons. Sequencing used tumor tissue, obtained from a patient who underwent chemoradiotherapy. These receptors were taken from a human donor with HPV-associated anogenital cancer.

This sequence joins TRBV19 and TRBJ1-3; the D is unclear. The length of the CDR3 is 14 residues. Germline V lookup: CDR1 LNHDA, CDR2 SQIVND (reference sequence). Trimming cost V 7 bases and J 4 bases, with 14 bases left between them. The CDR3 loop is CASISWTHGNTIYF. As DNA, the CDR3 is TGTGCCAGTATCTCATGGACTCACGGAAACACCATATATTTT.

The rearrangement links TRBV2 to TRBJ2-7; tentatively, D is TRBD2 (5 bases). Deletions cut 8 bases from V and 3 bases from J, with 20 bases between. This CDR3 is built from 15 residues. Germline assignment: CDR1 SNHLY and CDR2 FYNNEI. In nucleotides, the CDR3 is TGTGCCAGCGGCTTACCCGGGATCCACTTCTACGAGCAGTACTTC. It is translated as CASGLPGIHFYEQYF.

The V gene is TRBV19, the J gene TRBJ1-2; no firm D call. Trimming left V 0 bases short and J 2 bases short, with 10 bases between. The germline V gene has CDR1 LNHDA and CDR2 SQIVND (reference sequence). The length of the CDR3 is 15 residues. CDR3 loop: CASSIDPSLNYGYTF. The CDR3 DNA reads TGTGCCAGTAGTATAGATCCCTCCTTGAACTATGGCTACACCTTC.